This entry describes one TCR beta chain. This sample stems from a study of T cell responses to AZD1222 COVID-19 vaccine. Measured with immunoSEQ multiplex PCR; TCRdb has only the in-frame clones, and not every one. The sample shows fewer than 90,000 clones, about 88% of them seen only once. The CDR3 spans 16 residues. Trimming removed 0 bases at V and 2 bases at J, with 13 bases between. Germline CDR1 GTSNPN, CDR2 SVGIG (reference sequence). Sequenced material: peripheral blood, taken on day 0 of AZD1222 vaccination. This TCR was sampled from an adult in good health. J is TRBJ1-4 and V is TRBV30, with D uncertain. CDR3 in DNA: TGTGCCTGGAGTGTACGGCCCCGTACTACTAATGAAAAACTGTTTTTT. This gives the protein CAWSVRPRTTNEKLFF.